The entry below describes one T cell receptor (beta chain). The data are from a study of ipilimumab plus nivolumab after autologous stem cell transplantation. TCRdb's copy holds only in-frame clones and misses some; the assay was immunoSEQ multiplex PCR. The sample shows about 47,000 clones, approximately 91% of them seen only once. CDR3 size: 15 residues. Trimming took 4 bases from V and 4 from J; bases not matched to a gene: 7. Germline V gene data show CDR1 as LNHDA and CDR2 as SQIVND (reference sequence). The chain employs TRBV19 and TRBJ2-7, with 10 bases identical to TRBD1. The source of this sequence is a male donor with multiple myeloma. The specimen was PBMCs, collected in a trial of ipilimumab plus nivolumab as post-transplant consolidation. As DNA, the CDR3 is TGTGCCAGTAGTACCCTAGGACAGGGGGATTACGAGCAGTACTTC. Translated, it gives CASSTLGQGDYEQYF.